The 10 T cell receptor beta chains below were found in one sample sequenced in a study of identical twins. TCRdb re-called the 5' RACE reads through MiXCR, storing one row per CDR3 protein. The table shows 350,000 to 450,000 distinct CDR3 sequences, with under 20% occurring only once. Sequenced material: naive T cells sorted from blood. Every receptor here comes from a man in his fifties or sixties in good health.

CDR3 bases: TGTGCCAGCAGCTTAGGAGCAGGGGTCGCTGAAGCTTTCTTT. It codes for CASSLGAGVAEAFF. The rearrangement uses TRBV7-9 and TRBJ1-1; TRBD1 might be the D (6 bases). The CDR3 covers 14 residues. Germline V gives CDR1 SEHNR, CDR2 FQNEAQ (reference sequence). V was clipped by 1 base and J by 6 bases, with 12 bases between them.

This clonotype was observed a handful of times. V and J are TRBV7-8 and TRBJ1-3, with D possibly TRBD1 on 6 matching bases. V shed 2 bases and J shed 8 bases, with 13 bases lying between them. The CDR3 has 14 amino acids. Germline V lookup: CDR1 SGHVS, CDR2 FQNEAQ. The CDR3 DNA sequence: TGTGCCAGCAGCTTAAGGGACAAGCGGGACACCATATATTTT. It codes for CASSLRDKRDTIYF.

This clonotype was counted between two and nine times. This chain joins TRBV10-2 and TRBJ2-2; D tentatively fits TRBD1 or TRBD2 (6 bases each). From germline, CDR1 is WSHSY and CDR2 SAAADI. Between the trimmed V and J ends, which lost 3 bases and 4 bases, there was a span of 12 bases. The CDR3 extends over 15 amino acids. The CDR3 sequence is CASSETRGPTGELFF. The CDR3 DNA is TGCGCCAGCAGTGAAACTCGGGGGCCCACCGGGGAGCTGTTTTTT.

The chain uses TRBV5-6 and TRBJ2-5; D unresolved. Between the trimmed V and J ends, which lost 0 bases and 2 bases, there was a span of 11 bases. CDR3 length: 15 amino acids. In germline, CDR1 is SGHDT, CDR2 YYEEEE. CDR3 sequence reads: CASSLVGRNQETQYF. The CDR3 DNA sequence: TGTGCCAGCAGCTTGGTCGGCAGGAATCAAGAGACCCAGTACTTC.

This chain uses TRBV20-1 with TRBJ1-1; 7 nucleotides line up with TRBD1. Per germline, CDR1 DFQATT and CDR2 SNEGSKA (reference sequence). V lost 0 bases and J lost 4; bases outside the gene matches: 8. This CDR3 comprises 15 residues. The DNA of the CDR3 is TGCAGTGCTAGAGATCGGAAGGGGGCGGGCACTGAAGCTTTCTTT. As protein: CSARDRKGAGTEAFF.

V and J are TRBV15 and TRBJ1-1; D unresolved. V lost 0 bases to trimming and J lost 5 bases, with 13 bases between them. The germline CDR1 and CDR2 sequences are LNHNV and YYDKDF (reference sequence). There are 15 residues in the CDR3. The CDR3 reads CATSRDRRLKTEAFF. In DNA, the CDR3 is TGTGCCACCAGCAGAGATAGGAGGTTAAAAACTGAAGCTTTCTTT.

This clonotype was seen a few times. The rearrangement links TRBV5-5 to TRBJ1-1; no clear D. V was pared by 2 bases and J by 1 base, with 12 bases between. The CDR3 sequence is 15 residues long. CDR1 and CDR2 from the germline V gene are SGHKS and YYEKEE (reference sequence). Here the CDR3 reads CASSFNSVSNTEAFF. The CDR3, as DNA: TGTGCCAGCAGCTTTAACAGCGTCTCGAACACTGAAGCTTTCTTT.

The chain couples TRBV5-1 to TRBJ2-7; 11 bases map to TRBD2. J lost 6 bases, V lost 1 base, and 6 bases had no gene match. CDR1 SGHRS and CDR2 YFSETQ come from the germline V gene. This CDR3 comprises 15 residues. CDR3 bases: TGCGCCAGCAGCTTGTCGGCTAGCGGGGGGCGCGAGCAGTACTTC. This translates into CASSLSASGGREQYF.

This rearrangement joins TRBV20-1 to TRBJ2-7, with TRBD1 identical over 7 bases. Germline V gene sequence: CDR1 DFQATT, CDR2 SNEGSKA (reference sequence). This CDR3 is built from 15 residues. The junction had 6 bases not matched to a gene; V was cut back by 0 bases and J by 1 base. CDR3 nucleotides: TGCAGTGCTAGAGATCTGGCAGGGGGATCCTACGAGCAGTACTTC. The encoded protein is CSARDLAGGSYEQYF.

This clonotype occurred many times. The chain uses TRBV7-9 and TRBJ2-1, with TRBD2 as a possible D gene (7 bases). This CDR3 is built from 14 residues. Germline CDR1 is SEHNR and CDR2 is FQNEAQ (reference sequence). Trimming left V 0 bases short and J 5 bases short, with 8 bases between. The CDR3 DNA is TGTGCCAGCAGCTTAGCGGGGGGGCACAATGAGCAGTTCTTC. Encoded protein: CASSLAGGHNEQFF.